The text below deals with one T cell receptor beta chain. What it binds is unknown. This sample stems from a study of shared clonotypes between healthy human individuals. Study results and caveats: Compared with clonotypes that all four donors shared, non-shared clonotypes had lower generation probabilities.

Assay: immunoSEQ multiplex PCR; the TCRdb copy retains only in-frame clones and omits some. The sample records around 2,100,000 clones, about 95% being singletons. Naive CD8 cells were CD45RO-negative, positively selected for CCR7, excluding terminally differentiated effector memory CD45RA+ cells. Healthy HIV-negative adults with no recent acute infections or vaccinations were recruited as donors. The V gene's germline CDR1 is SNHLY and CDR2 FYNNEI. Trimming took 7 bases from V and 3 from J, leaving 16 bases between them. The CDR3 contains 15 residues. The chain uses TRBV2 and TRBJ1-3; D is undetermined. This clonotype originated in a man aged 18 to 30 in good health. The sample consisted of naive CD8+ T cells sorted from blood. CDR3 DNA: TGTGCCAGCATACCGGGGATGGGCGTTGGAAACACCATATATTTT. It translates to CASIPGMGVGNTIYF. Filled out from reference TRBV2 and TRBJ1-3, the complete variable domain reads EPEVTQTPSHQVTQMGQEVILRCVPISNHLYFYWYRQILGQKVEFLVSFYNNEISEKSEIFDDQFSVERPDGSNFTLKIRSTKLEDSAMYFCASIPGMGVGNTIYFGEGSWLTVV.